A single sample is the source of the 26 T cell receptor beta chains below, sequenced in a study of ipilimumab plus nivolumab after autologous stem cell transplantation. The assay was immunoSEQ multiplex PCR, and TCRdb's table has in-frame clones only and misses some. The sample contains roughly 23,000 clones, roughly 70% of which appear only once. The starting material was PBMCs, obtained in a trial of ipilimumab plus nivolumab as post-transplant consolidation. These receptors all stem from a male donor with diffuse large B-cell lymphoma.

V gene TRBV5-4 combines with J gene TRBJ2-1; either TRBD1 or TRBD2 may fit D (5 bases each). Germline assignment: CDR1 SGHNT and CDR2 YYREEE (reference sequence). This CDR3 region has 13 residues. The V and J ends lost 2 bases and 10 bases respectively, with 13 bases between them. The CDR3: CASSFGTVGEQFF. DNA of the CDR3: TGTGCCAGCAGCTTCGGGACCGTCGGCGAGCAGTTCTTC.

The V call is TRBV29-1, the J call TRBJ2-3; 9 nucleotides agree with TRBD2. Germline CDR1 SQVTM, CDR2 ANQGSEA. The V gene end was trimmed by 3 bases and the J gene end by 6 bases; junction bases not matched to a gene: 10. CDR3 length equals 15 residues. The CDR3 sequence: CSVETSAGGPDTQYF. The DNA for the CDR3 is TGCAGCGTTGAGACGTCGGCGGGGGGGCCGGATACGCAGTATTTT.

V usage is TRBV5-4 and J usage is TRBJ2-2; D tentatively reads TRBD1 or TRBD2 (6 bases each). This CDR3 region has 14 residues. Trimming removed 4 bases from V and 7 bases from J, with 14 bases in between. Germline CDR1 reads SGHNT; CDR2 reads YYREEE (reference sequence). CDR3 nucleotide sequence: TGTGCCAGCAGCAAAGAAGGGGGGAGCGGGGAGCTGTTTTTT. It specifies CASSKEGGSGELFF.

For the CDR3, the DNA is TGTGCCAGCAGCTTGTACGAGCGCTCCTACGAGCAGTACTTC. This translates into CASSLYERSYEQYF. This chain joins TRBV5-6 and TRBJ2-7; D gene ambiguous. V was shortened by 1 base and J by 0 bases, with 8 bases between the two germline ends. This CDR3 is 14 amino acids long. Per germline, CDR1 SGHDT and CDR2 YYEEEE.

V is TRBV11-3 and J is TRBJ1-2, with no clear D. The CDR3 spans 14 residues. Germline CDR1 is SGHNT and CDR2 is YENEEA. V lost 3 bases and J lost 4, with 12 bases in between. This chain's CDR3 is CASSLSGTSYGYTF. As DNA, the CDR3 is TGTGCCAGCAGCTTGTCAGGAACCTCCTATGGCTACACCTTC.

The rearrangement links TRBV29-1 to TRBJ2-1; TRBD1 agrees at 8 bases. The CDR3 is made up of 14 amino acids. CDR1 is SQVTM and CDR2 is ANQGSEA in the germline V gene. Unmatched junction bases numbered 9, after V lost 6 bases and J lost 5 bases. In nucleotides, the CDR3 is TGCAGCGTCAGGGACAGGAGCTTCGACAATGAGCAGTTCTTC. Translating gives CSVRDRSFDNEQFF.

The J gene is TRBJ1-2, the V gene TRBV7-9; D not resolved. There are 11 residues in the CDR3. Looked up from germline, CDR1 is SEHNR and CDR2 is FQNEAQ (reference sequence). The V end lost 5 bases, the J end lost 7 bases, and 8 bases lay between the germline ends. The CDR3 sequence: CASSVSGGYTF. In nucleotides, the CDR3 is TGTGCCAGCAGCGTTTCAGGTGGCTACACCTTC.

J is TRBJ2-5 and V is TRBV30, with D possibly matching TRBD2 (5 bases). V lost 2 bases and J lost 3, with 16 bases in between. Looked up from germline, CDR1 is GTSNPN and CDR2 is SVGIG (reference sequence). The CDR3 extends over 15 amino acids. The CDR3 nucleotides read TGTGCCTGGAGTACTTGGAGGAGTGGGGAAGAGACCCAGTACTTC. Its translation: CAWSTWRSGEETQYF.

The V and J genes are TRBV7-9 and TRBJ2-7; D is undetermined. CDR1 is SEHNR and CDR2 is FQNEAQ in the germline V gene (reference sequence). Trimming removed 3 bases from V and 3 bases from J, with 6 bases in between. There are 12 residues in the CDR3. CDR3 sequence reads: CASSFEFYEQYF. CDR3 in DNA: TGTGCCAGCAGCTTTGAGTTCTACGAGCAGTACTTC.

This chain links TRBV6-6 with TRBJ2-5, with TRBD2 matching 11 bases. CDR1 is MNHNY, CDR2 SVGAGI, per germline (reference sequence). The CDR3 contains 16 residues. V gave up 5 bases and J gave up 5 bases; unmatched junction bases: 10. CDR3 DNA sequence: TGTGCCAGCAGTCCCGGGGTAGCGGGGGGGCTGGAGACCCAGTACTTC. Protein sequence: CASSPGVAGGLETQYF.

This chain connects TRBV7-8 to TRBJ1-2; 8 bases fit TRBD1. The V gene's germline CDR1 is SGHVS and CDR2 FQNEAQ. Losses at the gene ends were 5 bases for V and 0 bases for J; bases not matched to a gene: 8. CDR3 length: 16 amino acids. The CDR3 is CASSPGTGLTNYGYTF. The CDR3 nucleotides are TGTGCCAGCAGCCCTGGGACAGGCCTCACTAACTATGGCTACACCTTC.

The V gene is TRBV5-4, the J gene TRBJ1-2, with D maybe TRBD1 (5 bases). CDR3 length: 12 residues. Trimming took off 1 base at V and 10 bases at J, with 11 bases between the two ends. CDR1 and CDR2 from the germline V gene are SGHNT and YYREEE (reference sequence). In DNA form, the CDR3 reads TGTGCCAGCAGCTTGTGGGGGGATGTCTACACCTTC. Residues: CASSLWGDVYTF. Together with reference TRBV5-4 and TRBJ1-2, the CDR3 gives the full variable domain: ETGVTQSPTHLIKTRGQQVTLRCSSQSGHNTVSWYQQALGQGPQFIFQYYREEENGRGNFPPRFSGLQFPNYSSELNVNALELDDSALYLCASSLWGDVYTFGSGTRLTVV.

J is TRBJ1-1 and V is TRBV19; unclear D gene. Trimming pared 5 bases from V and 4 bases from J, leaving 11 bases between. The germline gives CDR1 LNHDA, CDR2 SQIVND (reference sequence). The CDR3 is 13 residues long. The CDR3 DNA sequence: TGTGCCAGTAGTGTCGGGGTTGGCACTGAAGCTTTCTTT. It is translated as CASSVGVGTEAFF.

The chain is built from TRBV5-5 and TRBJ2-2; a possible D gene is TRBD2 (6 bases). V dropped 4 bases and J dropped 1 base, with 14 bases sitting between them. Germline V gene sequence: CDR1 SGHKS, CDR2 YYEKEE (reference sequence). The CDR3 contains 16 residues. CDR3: CASSMPGLENTGELFF. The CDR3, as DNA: TGTGCCAGCAGCATGCCGGGACTTGAGAACACCGGGGAGCTGTTTTTT.

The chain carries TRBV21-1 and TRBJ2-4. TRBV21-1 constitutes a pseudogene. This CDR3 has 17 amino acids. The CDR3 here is CASSTGPPGLAKNIQYF. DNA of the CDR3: TGTGCCAGCAGCACAGGGCCGCCGGGGTTAGCCAAAAACATTCAGTACTTC.

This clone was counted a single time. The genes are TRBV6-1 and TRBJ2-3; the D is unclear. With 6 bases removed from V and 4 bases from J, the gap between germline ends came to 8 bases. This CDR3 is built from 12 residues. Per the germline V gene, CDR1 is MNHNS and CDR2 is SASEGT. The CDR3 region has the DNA TGTGCCAGCAGGGGATTAGCAGATACGCAGTATTTT. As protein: CASRGLADTQYF.

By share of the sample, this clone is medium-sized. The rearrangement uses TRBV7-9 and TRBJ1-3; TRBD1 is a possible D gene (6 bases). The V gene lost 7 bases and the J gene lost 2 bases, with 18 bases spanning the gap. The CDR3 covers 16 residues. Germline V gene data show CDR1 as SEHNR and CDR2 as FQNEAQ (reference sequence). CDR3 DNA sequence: TGTGCCAGCACCCCTCGGGGGGCTGCTACTGGAAACACCATATATTTT. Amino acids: CASTPRGAATGNTIYF.

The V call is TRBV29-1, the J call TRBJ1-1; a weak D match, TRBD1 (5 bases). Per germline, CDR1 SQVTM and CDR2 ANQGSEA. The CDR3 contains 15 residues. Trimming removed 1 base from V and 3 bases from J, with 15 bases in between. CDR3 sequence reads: CSVEGRWPRDTEAFF. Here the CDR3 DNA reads TGCAGCGTTGAAGGAAGGTGGCCCAGGGACACTGAAGCTTTCTTT.

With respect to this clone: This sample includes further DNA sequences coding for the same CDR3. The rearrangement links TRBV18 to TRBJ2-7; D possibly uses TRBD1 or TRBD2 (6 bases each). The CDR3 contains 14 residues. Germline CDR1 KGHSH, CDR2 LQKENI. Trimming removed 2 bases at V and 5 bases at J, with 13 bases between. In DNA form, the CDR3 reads TGTGCCAGCTCACCAAGGCCGGAGGGGGACGAGCAGTACTTC. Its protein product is CASSPRPEGDEQYF.

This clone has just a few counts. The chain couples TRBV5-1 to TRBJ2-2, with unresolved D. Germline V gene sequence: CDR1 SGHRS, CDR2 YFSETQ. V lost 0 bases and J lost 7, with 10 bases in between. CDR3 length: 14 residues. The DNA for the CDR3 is TGCGCCAGCAGCTTGGTACCCCGGGTCGGGGAGCTGTTTTTT. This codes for CASSLVPRVGELFF.

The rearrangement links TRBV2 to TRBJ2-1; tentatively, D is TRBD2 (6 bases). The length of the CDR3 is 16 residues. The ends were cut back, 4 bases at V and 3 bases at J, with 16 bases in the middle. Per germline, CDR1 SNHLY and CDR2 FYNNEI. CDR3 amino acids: CASSALGLGYYNEQFF. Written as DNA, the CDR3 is TGTGCCAGCAGTGCCTTGGGACTGGGATACTACAATGAGCAGTTCTTC.

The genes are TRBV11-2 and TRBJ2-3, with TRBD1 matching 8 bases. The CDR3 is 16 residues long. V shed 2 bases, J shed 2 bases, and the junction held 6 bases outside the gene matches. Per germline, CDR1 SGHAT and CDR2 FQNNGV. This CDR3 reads CASSLFAGGNTDTQYF. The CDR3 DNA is TGTGCCAGCAGCTTATTCGCAGGGGGCAACACAGATACGCAGTATTTT.

CDR3 residues: CSVDAGLNTEAFF. Here the CDR3 DNA reads TGCAGCGTAGATGCAGGGTTGAACACTGAAGCTTTCTTT. This chain links TRBV29-1 with TRBJ1-1, with D perhaps matching TRBD1 (5 bases). Germline V gene lookup returns CDR1 SQVTM and CDR2 ANQGSEA. The length of the CDR3 is 13 residues. Deletions cut 6 bases from V and 0 bases from J, with 11 bases between.

DNA for the CDR3: TGTGCCAGCAGCTGGGGGACTAGAGTCGAACAGTTCTTC. This translates into CASSWGTRVEQFF. The chain links TRBV5-4 to TRBJ2-1; 8 nucleotides align to TRBD2. V trimming: 3 bases; J trimming: 13 bases; junction bases outside the gene matches: 9. CDR1 is SGHNT, CDR2 YYREEE, per germline (reference sequence). This CDR3 is built from 13 residues. Supplemented by reference TRBV5-4 and TRBJ2-1, the full variable domain reads ETGVTQSPTHLIKTRGQQVTLRCSSQSGHNTVSWYQQALGQGPQFIFQYYREEENGRGNFPPRFSGLQFPNYSSELNVNALELDDSALYLCASSWGTRVEQFFGPGTRLTVL.

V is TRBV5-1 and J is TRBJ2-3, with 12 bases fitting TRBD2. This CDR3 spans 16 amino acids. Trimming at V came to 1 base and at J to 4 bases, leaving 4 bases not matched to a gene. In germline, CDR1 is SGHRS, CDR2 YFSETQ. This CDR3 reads CASSLTSGGYSDTQYF. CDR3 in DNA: TGCGCCAGCAGCTTGACTAGCGGGGGGTACTCAGATACGCAGTATTTT.

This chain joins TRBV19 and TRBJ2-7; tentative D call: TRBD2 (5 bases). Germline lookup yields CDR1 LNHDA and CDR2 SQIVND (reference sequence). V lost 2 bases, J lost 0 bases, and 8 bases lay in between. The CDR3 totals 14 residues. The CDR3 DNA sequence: TGTGCCAGTAGTATATTTCTAGCCTCCTACGAGCAGTACTTC. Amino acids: CASSIFLASYEQYF. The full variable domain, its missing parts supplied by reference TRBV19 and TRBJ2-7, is DGGITQSPKYLFRKEGQNVTLSCEQNLNHDAMYWYRQDPGQGLRLIYYSQIVNDFQKGDIAEGYSVSREKKESFPLTVTSAQKNPTAFYLCASSIFLASYEQYFGPGTRLTVT.